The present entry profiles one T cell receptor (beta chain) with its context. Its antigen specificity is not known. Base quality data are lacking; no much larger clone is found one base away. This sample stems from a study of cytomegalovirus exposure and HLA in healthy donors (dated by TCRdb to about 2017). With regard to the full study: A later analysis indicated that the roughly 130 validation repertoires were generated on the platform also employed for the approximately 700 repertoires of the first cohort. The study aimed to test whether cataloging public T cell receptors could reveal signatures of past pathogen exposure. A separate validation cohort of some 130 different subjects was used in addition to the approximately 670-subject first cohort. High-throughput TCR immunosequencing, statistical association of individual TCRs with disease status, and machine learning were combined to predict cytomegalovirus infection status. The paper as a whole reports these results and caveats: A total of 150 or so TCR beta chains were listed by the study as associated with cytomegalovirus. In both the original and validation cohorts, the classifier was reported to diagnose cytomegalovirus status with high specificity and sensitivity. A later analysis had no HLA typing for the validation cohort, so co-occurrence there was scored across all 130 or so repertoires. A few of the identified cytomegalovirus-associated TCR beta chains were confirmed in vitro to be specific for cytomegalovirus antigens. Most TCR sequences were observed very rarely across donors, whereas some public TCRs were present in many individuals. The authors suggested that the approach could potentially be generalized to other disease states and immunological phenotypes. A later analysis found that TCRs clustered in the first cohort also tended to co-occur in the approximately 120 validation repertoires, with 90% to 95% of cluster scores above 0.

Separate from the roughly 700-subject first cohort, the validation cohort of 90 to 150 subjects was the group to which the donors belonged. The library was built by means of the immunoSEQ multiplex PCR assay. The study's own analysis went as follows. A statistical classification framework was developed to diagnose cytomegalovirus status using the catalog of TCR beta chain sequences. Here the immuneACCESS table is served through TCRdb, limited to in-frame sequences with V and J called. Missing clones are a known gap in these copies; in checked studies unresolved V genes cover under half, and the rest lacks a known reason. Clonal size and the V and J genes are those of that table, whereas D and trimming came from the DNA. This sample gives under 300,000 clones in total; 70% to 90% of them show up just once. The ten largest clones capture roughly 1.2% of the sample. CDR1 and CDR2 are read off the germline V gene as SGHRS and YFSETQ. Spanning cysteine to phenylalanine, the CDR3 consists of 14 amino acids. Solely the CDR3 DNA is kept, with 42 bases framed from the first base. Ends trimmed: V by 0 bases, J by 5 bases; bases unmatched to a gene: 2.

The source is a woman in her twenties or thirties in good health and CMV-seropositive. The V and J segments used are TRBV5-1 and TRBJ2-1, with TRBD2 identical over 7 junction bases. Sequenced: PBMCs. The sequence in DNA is TGCGCCAGCAGCTTGGAAAGCGGGGACAATGAGCAGTTCTTC. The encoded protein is CASSLESGDNEQFF.